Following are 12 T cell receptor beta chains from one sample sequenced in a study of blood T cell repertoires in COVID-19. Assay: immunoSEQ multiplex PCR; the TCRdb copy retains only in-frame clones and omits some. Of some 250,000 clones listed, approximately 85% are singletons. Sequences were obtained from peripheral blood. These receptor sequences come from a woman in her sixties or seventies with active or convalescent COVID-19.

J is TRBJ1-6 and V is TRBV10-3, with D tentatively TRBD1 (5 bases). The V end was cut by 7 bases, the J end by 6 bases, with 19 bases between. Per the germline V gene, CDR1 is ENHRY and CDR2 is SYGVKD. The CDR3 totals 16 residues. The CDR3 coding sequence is TGTGCCATCAACCAAGCTGGGAAGGGGCCTAATTCACCCCTCCACTTT. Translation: CAINQAGKGPNSPLHF.

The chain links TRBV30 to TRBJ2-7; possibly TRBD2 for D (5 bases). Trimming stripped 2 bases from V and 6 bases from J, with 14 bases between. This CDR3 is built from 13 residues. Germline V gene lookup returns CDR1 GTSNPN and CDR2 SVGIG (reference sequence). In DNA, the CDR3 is TGTGCCTGGAGTCCCGGGGTGCCTTCCGAGCAGTACTTC. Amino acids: CAWSPGVPSEQYF.

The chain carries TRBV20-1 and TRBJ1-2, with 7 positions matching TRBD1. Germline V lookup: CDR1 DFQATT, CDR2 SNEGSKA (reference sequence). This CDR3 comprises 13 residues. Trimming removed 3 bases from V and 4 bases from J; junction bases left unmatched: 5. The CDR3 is CSASTTGSYGYTF. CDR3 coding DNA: TGCAGTGCTAGTACGACAGGGTCCTATGGCTACACCTTC.

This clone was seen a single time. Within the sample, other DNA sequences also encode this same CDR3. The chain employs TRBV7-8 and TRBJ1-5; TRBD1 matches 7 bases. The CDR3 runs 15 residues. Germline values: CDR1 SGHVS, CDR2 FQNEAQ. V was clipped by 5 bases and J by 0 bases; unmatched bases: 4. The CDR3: CASSPDRASNQPQHF. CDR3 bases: TGTGCCAGCAGCCCTGACAGGGCTAGCAATCAGCCCCAGCATTTT.

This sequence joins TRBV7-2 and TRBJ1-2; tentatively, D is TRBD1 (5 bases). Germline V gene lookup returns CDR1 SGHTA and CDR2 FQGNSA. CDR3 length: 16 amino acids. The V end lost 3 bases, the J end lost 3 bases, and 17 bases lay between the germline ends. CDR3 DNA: TGTGCCAGCAGCTTTACCGGGGGGAAGAGGTACTATGGCTACACCTTC. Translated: CASSFTGGKRYYGYTF.

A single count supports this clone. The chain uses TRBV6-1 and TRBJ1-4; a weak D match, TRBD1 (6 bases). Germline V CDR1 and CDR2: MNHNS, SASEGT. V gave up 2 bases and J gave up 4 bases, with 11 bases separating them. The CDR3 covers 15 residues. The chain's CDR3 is CASSEPGHHNEKLFF. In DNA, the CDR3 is TGTGCCAGCAGTGAACCGGGACACCATAATGAAAAACTGTTTTTT.

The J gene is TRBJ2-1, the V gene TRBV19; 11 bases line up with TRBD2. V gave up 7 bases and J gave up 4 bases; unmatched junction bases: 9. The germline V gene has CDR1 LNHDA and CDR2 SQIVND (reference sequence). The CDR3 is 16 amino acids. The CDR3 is CASTPQLAGGYNEQFF. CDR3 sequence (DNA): TGTGCCAGTACGCCCCAGCTAGCGGGGGGTTACAATGAGCAGTTCTTC. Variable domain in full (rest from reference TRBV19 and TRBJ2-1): DGGITQSPKYLFRKEGQNVTLSCEQNLNHDAMYWYRQDPGQGLRLIYYSQIVNDFQKGDIAEGYSVSREKKESFPLTVTSAQKNPTAFYLCASTPQLAGGYNEQFFGPGTRLTVL.

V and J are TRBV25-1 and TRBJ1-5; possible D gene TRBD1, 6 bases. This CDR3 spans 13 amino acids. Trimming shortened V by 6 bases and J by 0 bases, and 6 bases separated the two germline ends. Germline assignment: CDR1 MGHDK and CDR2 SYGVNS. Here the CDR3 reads CASRGGSNQPQHF. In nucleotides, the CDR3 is TGTGCCAGCAGAGGGGGTAGCAATCAGCCCCAGCATTTT.

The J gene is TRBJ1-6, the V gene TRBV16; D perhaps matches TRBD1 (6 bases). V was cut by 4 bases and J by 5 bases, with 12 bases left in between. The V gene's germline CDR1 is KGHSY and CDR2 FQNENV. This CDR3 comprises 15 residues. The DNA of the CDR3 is TGTGCCAGCAGCCCTAACCGGGACAATAATTCACCCCTCCACTTT. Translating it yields CASSPNRDNNSPLHF.

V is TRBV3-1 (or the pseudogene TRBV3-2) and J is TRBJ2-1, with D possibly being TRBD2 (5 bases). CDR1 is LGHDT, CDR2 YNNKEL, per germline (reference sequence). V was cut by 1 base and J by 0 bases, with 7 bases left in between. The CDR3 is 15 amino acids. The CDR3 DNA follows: TGTGCCAGCAGCCAAGGGACTCCCTCCTACAATGAGCAGTTCTTC. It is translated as CASSQGTPSYNEQFF.

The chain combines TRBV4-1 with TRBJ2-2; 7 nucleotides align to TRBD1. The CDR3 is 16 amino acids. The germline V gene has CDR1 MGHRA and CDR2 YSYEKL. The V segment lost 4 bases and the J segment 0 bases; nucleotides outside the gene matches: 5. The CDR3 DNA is TGCGCCAGCAGCCTGCAGGGGGTCGCGAACACCGGGGAGCTGTTTTTT. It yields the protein CASSLQGVANTGELFF.

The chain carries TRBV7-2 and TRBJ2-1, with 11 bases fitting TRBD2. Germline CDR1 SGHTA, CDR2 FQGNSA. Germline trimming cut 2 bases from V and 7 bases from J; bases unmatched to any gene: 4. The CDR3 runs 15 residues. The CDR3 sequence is CASSLPSSGRNEQFF. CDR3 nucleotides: TGTGCCAGCAGCTTACCTTCTAGCGGGAGGAATGAGCAGTTCTTC.